The present T cell receptor beta chain was sequenced within a study of T cells in Graves' hyperthyroidism and ophthalmopathy. This clonotype was seen just once. Germline is not matched at one junction end, which may reflect a read error. The CDR3 sequence is 14 residues long. The germline CDR1 and CDR2 sequences are SGHVS and FQNEAQ. Using RNA transcripts as the source, TCR beta CDR3 regions were amplified. The HTBI primer set served for first-round RT-PCR of the TCR CDR3. TCRdb passed the multiplex PCR reads through MiXCR, listing each CDR3 protein once. The sample includes 500,000 to 650,000 distinct CDR3 sequences, around 43% seen only once; the top ten take around 44%. The study left out patients who had uncontrolled infection, other autoimmune disease, pregnancy or lactation.

The gene calls are TRBV7-8 and TRBJ2-6; 7 bases line up with TRBD1. Input material: peripheral blood or thyroid tissue (not recorded which). This TCR was sampled from an adult woman with Graves' disease, either hyperthyroidism or ophthalmopathy (not recorded which). The CDR3 nucleotides read TGTGCCAGCAGCAGCAGACAGGGCCAGGGCACTGAAGCTTTC. It translates to CASSSRQGQGTEAF.